This T cell receptor beta chain was profiled in a study of OX40 agonist ivuxolimab in advanced cancers. Looking at the study overall: The costimulatory receptor OX40 (CD134) was targeted by ivuxolimab, a fully human IgG2 agonistic monoclonal antibody. Intravenous ivuxolimab was administered to patients every 2 weeks at six dose levels: 0.01, 0.1, 0.3, 1.5, 3 and 10 mg/kg. Among the roughly 50 dose-escalation patients, around 19 had hepatocellular carcinoma, approximately 15 melanoma, 9 renal cell carcinoma and 9 head and neck cancer. A male proportion of under 85% and a mean age of around 60 years, ranging from roughly 23 to 80, were recorded for the dose-escalation cohort. Patients were allowed to have had prior anti-PD-1, anti-PD-L1 or anti-CTLA-4 therapy, and 40% to 45% of the dose-escalation patients had been treated with checkpoint inhibitors. Partial responses were achieved by three dose-escalation patients, of whom one had hepatocellular carcinoma and two had cutaneous melanoma. Peripheral TCRbeta sequencing aimed to test whether ivuxolimab altered TCR sequence diversity and caused clonal T-cell expansion. The paper describes the monotherapy dose-escalation part (N ≈ 52 patients) of the phase I trial of ivuxolimab.

The paper's findings and limits, for the study overall: Which antigens the clonally expanded peripheral T cells were specific for was not determined. After ivuxolimab, expanded clones were on average more numerous among CD8+ T cells than among CD4+ T cells. Low levels of normalized T-cell clonal expansion were also seen in some nonresponding patients. In partial responders in the 0.1-3.0 mg/kg groups, normalized peripheral clonal expansion was found to be among the lowest, especially among CD8+ T cells. At doses from 0.1 to 3.0 mg/kg, clonal expansion was seen in both CD4+ and CD8+ blood T cells between baseline and week 6.

Genomic DNA was isolated from the sorted cells so that the TCRbeta CDR3 region could be sequenced. TCRbeta CDR3 regions were sequenced using the immunoSEQ Assay. TCRdb limited this immuneACCESS table to in-frame rearrangements with V and J called. A share of clones is missing; checked studies link under half to unresolved V genes, and the rest is unexplained. This sample holds 62,000 or so clones; 85% were observed only once. The top ten clonotypes cover approximately 4% of the sample. The CDR3 measures 15 amino acids from cysteine to phenylalanine. Only CDR3 DNA is held: 45 bases, read in frame from base 1. From V the trimming removes 0 bases and from J it removes 4 bases, while the gene matches leave 5 bases of the junction unaccounted for. The germline V gene sets CDR1 to SGHDT and CDR2 to YYEEEE. Patients with a history of autoimmune disease or receiving systemic immunosuppression were excluded from the trial. In every dose cohort, peripheral blood was drawn for TCR sequencing at baseline, cycle 4 day 1, and cycle 7 day 1. The samples were taken from a phase I, first-in-human, multicenter, open-label dose-escalation trial of ivuxolimab. Adults with locally advanced or metastatic melanoma, renal cell carcinoma, hepatocellular carcinoma or head and neck squamous cell carcinoma were enrolled in the trial. Before TCR sequencing, CD4+ T cells and CD8+ T cells were sorted from peripheral blood as separate populations.

Details on this clone: Its antigen remains unidentified. Base qualities are missing; no much larger clone stands one base away.

The starting material was CD4+ or CD8+ T cells sorted from blood, obtained in a trial of the OX40 agonist ivuxolimab. The receptor was derived from an adult with an advanced solid tumor such as melanoma, head and neck, liver or kidney cancer. The rearranged segments are TRBV5-6 and TRBJ2-7; 9 middle bases align to TRBD2. The CDR3 amino acid sequence is: CASSLVSSGGYEQYF. The nucleotide sequence reads as follows: TGTGCCAGCAGCTTGGTCAGTAGCGGGGGATACGAGCAGTACTTC.